This TCR beta chain emerged from a study of blood T cell repertoires in COVID-19 (dated by TCRdb to 2020 to 2021). General notes on the study: Samples covering the acute and convalescent phases of COVID-19 were provided by collaborators in the United States, Italy and Spain. The samples were drawn from the first 160 participants of the ongoing ImmuneRACE study and from 1,254 subjects provided by 6 global collaborators. The prospective study material was composed of cDNA or gDNA derived from T cells, B-cell-depleted T cells, or PBMCs. Nearly every sample came with metadata listing a de-identified subject ID, COVID-19 status, age in years and sex. The repertoires were made available in a free public database intended to serve as a resource for research on the immune response to SARS-CoV-2. Where available, HLA class I and class II types were taken from metadata supplied by the sample provider and were not determined by assay-based typing. The dataset comprised deeply sampled blood TCRbeta repertoires from subjects exposed to, actively infected with, or recovered from COVID-19. General findings and caveats noted by the study authors: The quantity of clinical and demographic metadata differed by source and by participant and was supplied without curation.

V was cut back by 6 bases and J by 0 bases, leaving a gap of 5 bases between them. The CDR1 and CDR2 encoded by the germline V gene are MNHEY and SVGAGI. Including the terminal cysteine and phenylalanine, the CDR3 comprises 13 residues. Of the read, only the CDR3 DNA is kept; its 39 bases are in frame from base 1. TCRbeta CDR3 regions were amplified from genomic DNA by means of the immunoSEQ Assay, a bias-controlled multiplex PCR. In the authors' own workflow: Within the assay, amplification of reference gene primers was used to estimate how many nucleated cells each sample contained. Sequence reads were collapsed and filtered to measure the absolute abundance of every unique TCRbeta CDR3 rearrangement. Productive Simpson clonality was computed per sample as the square root of Simpson's diversity index over productive rearrangements. Imported from immuneACCESS, the table was reduced by TCRdb to in-frame sequences with V and J called. These copies leave out some clones; in studies compared against another copy, an unresolved V gene accounts for under half, and the cause of the remainder is not known. That table is the source of V, J and clone size, and D and trimming were worked out from the DNA. Recorded for this sample are about 80,000 clones; approximately 78% of them occurred a single time. In total, the top ten clones hold about a third of the sample.

Concerning this clone itself: There is no known antigen for this receptor. Qualities for individual bases were not recorded, and no much larger clone is one base off.

Whole blood was collected in K2EDTA tubes by collaborating institutions according to the institutions' own protocols. For TCRbeta analysis, collaborators shipped samples as frozen whole blood, isolated PBMCs, or DNA extracted from either of those sample types. This TCR came from a woman aged 70-85 years with acute or convalescent COVID-19. Source material: peripheral blood. The rearranged chain carries TRBV6-5 and TRBJ2-2, with the identity of the D gene unclear. The DNA reads as follows: TGTGCCAGCAGATATTCGAACACCGGGGAGCTGTTTTTT. This is translated as CASRYSNTGELFF.